Described below is a single T cell receptor beta chain sequence and its context. Its target is not known. TCRdb used MiXCR to reprocess the reads, holding one entry per CDR3 protein. The sample yields roughly 250,000 distinct CDR3 sequences, over 9% seen once. These data come from a study of T cell repertoires in cytomegalovirus infection. The wider study: Matching HLA type and CMV infection were both indicated by public TCR beta signatures. General study points: CMV carriers having the relevant HLA were flagged by cumulative public TCR beta family frequency. It was HLA-C-restricted CMV-specific TCR beta clonotypes that dominated the response ex vivo.

This CDR3 is 15 amino acids long. Germline V gene lookup returns CDR1 MNHEY and CDR2 SVGEGT. Trimming shortened V by 4 bases and J by 3 bases, and 13 bases separated the two germline ends. The TCR was taken from a human donor in good health (CMV status not recorded). Some clones in this sample may be carry-over from other donors' samples. The rearrangement uses TRBV6-2 or TRBV6-3 and TRBJ2-1; tentative D call: TRBD2 (6 bases). Sequenced input: PBMCs. CDR3 protein: CASSWRARGYNEQFF. The CDR3 DNA reads TGTGCCAGCAGTTGGAGGGCAAGGGGCTACAATGAGCAGTTCTTC.